The T cell receptor beta chain under discussion was sequenced for a study of graft-versus-host responses after intestinal transplantation. A note on this clone: Antigen: not known.

TCRdb's copy holds only in-frame clones and misses some; the assay was immunoSEQ multiplex PCR. The sample contains around 49,000 clones, roughly 90% of which appear only once. The receptor's source is a human donor who was the organ donor for an intestinal transplant. Sample: unstimulated CD4+ T cells sorted from spleen or lymph node cells, taken before transplant.

The CDR3 protein is CASSLGRGNNEQFF. DNA of the CDR3: TGTGCCAGCAGCTTGGGCAGGGGGAACAATGAGCAGTTCTTC. V and J are TRBV5-6 and TRBJ2-1, with 7 bases that match TRBD1. The CDR3 runs to 14 residues. Losses at the gene ends were 0 bases for V and 5 bases for J; bases not matched to a gene: 2. In germline, CDR1 is SGHDT, CDR2 YYEEEE.